This TCR beta chain is from a study of blood T cell repertoires in COVID-19. About the research overall: Donors in the United States, Italy and Spain gave samples during acute or convalescent COVID-19. Sample material is recorded as cDNA or gDNA derived from T cells, B-cell-depleted T cells, or PBMCs.

In the source study's methods: Reference gene primer amplification yielded estimated nucleated cell counts. Assay: immunoSEQ multiplex PCR; the TCRdb copy retains only in-frame clones and omits some. That table is the source of V, J and clone size, and D and trimming were worked out from the DNA. Found here are under 300,000 clones, approximately 80% of them singletons; the top ten hold roughly 2%. After removal of 0 bases from V and 4 bases from J, the junction contained 3 bases not matched to a gene. Germline V CDR1 and CDR2: SGHRS, YFSETQ. The length of the CDR3 is 14 residues. The receptor was derived from a man aged 30-40 years who had recovered from COVID-19. This sequence joins TRBV5-1 and TRBJ1-1; 7 bases agree with TRBD1. The source material was peripheral blood. CDR3 protein: CASSLGDRGTEAFF. CDR3 bases: TGCGCCAGCAGCTTGGGGGACAGAGGCACTGAAGCTTTCTTT.